This T cell receptor (beta chain) was sequenced during a study of blood T cells in healthy people across ages (dated by TCRdb to 2015 to 2017). Background for the entire study: In model experiments, template switching captured about one uniquely barcoded TCR beta cDNA molecule for every two T cells. Age-related changes in TCR beta repertoire diversity were measured in the study by deep sequencing normalized with unique cDNA molecular identifiers. Donors were grouped into four age groups: young (average 16 years), middle-aged (39), aged (about 60) and long-lived (roughly 80). Using the same blood draw, the study looked at two additional independent replicas of 1 million unique cDNA reads for two donors, one aged 18 to 30 and the other aged 80 or older.

The approximately 39 donors, aged 6 to 90 years, were systemically healthy Caucasian individuals from Russia. About 9.6 milliliters of peripheral blood were collected from each donor into EDTA-treated Vacutainer tubes. Ficoll-Paque density-gradient centrifugation was used to isolate PBMCs, with at least 7 million per sample. Total RNA, at least 6 micrograms per sample, was extracted from PBMCs with Trizol reagent. Naive CD45RAhigh/CD27high T cell percentages were measured by flow cytometry on a PBMC aliquot from every donor. The CDR3 numbers 13 residues from cysteine through phenylalanine. Of all the DNA, just the CDR3 is kept, 39 bases in frame from base 1. The junction shows trimming of 4 bases on V and 0 bases on J, plus 6 bases between the germline ends. Based on the germline V gene, the CDR1 and CDR2 sequences are LGHNA and YSLEER. General findings and caveats noted by the study authors: Because profiling used bulk unsorted PBMCs, naive and antigen-experienced compartments could not be compared conclusively. Compared with the aged group, the long-lived group had more naive CD4+ T cells, fewer expanded clones and increased TCR diversity, a pattern suggesting age selection. Donor CMV infection status was unknown, potentially confounding age-related changes in expanded clonotypes. As age increased, observed TCR beta diversity per million T cells dropped in a roughly linear way, and a significant reduction was already evident by age 40. Total diversity estimates from one million sequenced T cells were considered lower bounds and underestimates. Observed TCR beta diversity correlated strongly with the percentage of naive T cells measured by flow cytometry.

The library was built by means of 5' RACE. The reads were generated on an Illumina HiSeq 2500. A second PCR of roughly 6 to 11 cycles was run with a J-beta primer mix and a sample-barcoded 5' primer. A template-switch 5' adaptor carrying 12 random nucleotides introduced a unique molecular identifier onto each TCR beta cDNA molecule. Each sample yielded at least 2.5 million CDR3-containing paired-end reads. All of the RNA was converted into first-strand cDNA using the Mint cDNA synthesis kit, with a TRBC-specific oligonucleotide serving as the primer. All cDNA was treated with uracil-DNA glycosylase and then went through a first 18-cycle PCR with the universal primers M1SS and BC2_uni_R. As for the original processing: Each sample was normalized by randomly selecting 1 million high-quality reads, each carrying a distinct molecular identifier. Reads with shared molecular identifiers were discarded instead of being binned into consensus sequences. MiTCR, with a Q25 quality threshold and the strictest error-elimination algorithm, was used for CDR3 identification, clonotype clustering and error correction. A nonparametric unseen species model using Euler transformation provided a lower-bound estimate of total TCR beta diversity. TCRdb passed the public sequencing reads through fastp at Q25 and MiXCR, retaining productive beta sequences. Identical CDR3 proteins give one entry, which carries the most common genes and DNA. TCRdb's processing, not the study's, gives the V and J calls here. In this sample the table shows around 820,000 distinct CDR3 sequences, around a quarter of which occur a single time. The ten largest clones add up to under 4.5% of the sample.

Comments on this clonotype: Which antigen it targets is not known. No quality values exist for individual bases; no much larger clone is one base distant.

This sample also belongs to another study, concerning T cells of mothers and their children. The second study, in turn, reports: Donors were nine systemically healthy Caucasian individuals: three mothers and their six children. cDNA synthesis consumed the entire amount of extracted RNA, loaded at about 1.6 ug RNA in each 15 ul reaction. In the second PCR, the M1S primer introduced both the sample barcodes and 2-4 random nucleotides. Each mother yielded over 9 million TCR beta CDR3 reads and each child some 3 million reads. In both related and unrelated pairs, thymic selection shapes the output of TCR recombination in a similar way, with inherited differences having only a minor effect. Normalized repertoire overlap was always found to be slightly, but never significantly, higher in related mother-child pairs than in unrelated mother-child pairs. With a sensitivity of approximately 100 clones per million clonotypes, no persistent microchimeric T cell clones were detected. To look for features that set related mother-child pairs apart from unrelated individuals, the researchers ran deep NGS to compare the TCR beta repertoires of mothers and children. The mean age was around 42 +/- 4 years for the mothers and roughly 10 +/- 4 years for the children. After adapters were ligated using NEBNext reagents, the libraries underwent 100+100 nt paired-end sequencing on an Illumina HiSeq 2000. To prevent cross-contamination, the mother and child libraries were prepared a month apart and were sequenced in separate runs. Each donor had between roughly 450,000 and 2,300,000 distinct TCR beta clonotypes identified. Naive TCR beta clonotypes were estimated from low-frequency clonotypes matched to each donor's FACS-determined naive share, without sorting.

Here the chain combines TRBV4-3 and TRBJ1-2; the D gene cannot be named for sure. The source material was blood. This clonotype was sampled from a boy younger than 18 in good health. The DNA is as follows: TGCGCCAGCAGCCGAGTACCTAACTATGGCTACACCTTC. This encodes CASSRVPNYGYTF.